This record concerns one T cell receptor (beta chain) sequence. Its antigen is not known. Noted time point: week 23, last vaccination. A 20-mer mutant IDH1 peptide at 300 ug was injected subcutaneously with topical imiquimod. Repertoires were generated with immunoSEQ multiplex PCR, while TCRdb's copy carries only in-frame clones and drops some. The table includes roughly 74,000 clones, roughly 85% detected once. The data were obtained in a study of a mutant IDH1 vaccine in newly diagnosed glioma. The study, taken as a whole, reports: Pseudoprogression seemed unlinked to shifts in top peripheral T cell clonotypes.

The CDR3 loop spans 14 amino acids. Germline V gives CDR1 MNHEY, CDR2 SMNVEV (reference sequence). The V gene end was trimmed by 5 bases and the J gene end by 5 bases; junction bases not matched to a gene: 8. The sequence came from a man between 25 and 39 years old with glioma. Some clones in this sample may be carry-over from other donors' samples. The chain links TRBV27 to TRBJ1-1; 7 bases are a match to TRBD1. Sequencing used PBMCs, obtained from a glioma patient whose treatment included an IDH1 peptide vaccine. The CDR3 sequence: CASSHYSGGTEAFF. The DNA for the CDR3 is TGTGCCAGCAGTCATTACTCAGGGGGGACTGAAGCTTTCTTT.